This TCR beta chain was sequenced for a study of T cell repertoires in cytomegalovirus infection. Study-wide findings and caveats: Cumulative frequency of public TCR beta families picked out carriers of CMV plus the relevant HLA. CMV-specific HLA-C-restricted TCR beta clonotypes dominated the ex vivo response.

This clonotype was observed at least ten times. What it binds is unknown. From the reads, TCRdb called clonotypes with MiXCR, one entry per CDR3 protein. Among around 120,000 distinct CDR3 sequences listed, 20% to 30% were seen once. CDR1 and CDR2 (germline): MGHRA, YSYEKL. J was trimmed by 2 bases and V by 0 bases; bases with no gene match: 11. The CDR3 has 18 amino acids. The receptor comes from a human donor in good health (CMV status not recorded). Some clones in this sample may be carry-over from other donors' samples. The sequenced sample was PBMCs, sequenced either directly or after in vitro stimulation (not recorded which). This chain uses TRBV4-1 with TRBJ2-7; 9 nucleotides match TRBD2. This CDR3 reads CASSQETAKGLATYEQYF. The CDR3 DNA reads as TGCGCCAGCAGCCAAGAAACAGCGAAAGGACTAGCGACCTACGAGCAGTACTTC.